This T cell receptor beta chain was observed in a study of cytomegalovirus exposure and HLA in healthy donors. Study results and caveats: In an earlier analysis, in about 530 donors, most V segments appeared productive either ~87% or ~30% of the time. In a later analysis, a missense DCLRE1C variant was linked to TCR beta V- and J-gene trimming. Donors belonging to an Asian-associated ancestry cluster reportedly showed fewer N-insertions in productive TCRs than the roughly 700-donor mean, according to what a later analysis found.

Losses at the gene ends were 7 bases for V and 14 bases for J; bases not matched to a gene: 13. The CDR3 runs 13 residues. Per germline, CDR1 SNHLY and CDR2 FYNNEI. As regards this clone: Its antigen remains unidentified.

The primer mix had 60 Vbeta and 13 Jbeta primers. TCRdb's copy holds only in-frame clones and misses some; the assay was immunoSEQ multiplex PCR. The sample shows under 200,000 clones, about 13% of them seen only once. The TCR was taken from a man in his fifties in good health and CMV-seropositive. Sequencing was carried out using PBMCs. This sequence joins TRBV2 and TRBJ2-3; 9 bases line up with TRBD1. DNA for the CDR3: TGTGCCAGCAACCCAAATGGTGGGACAGGGCCGTATTTT. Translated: CASNPNGGTGPYF.